This record covers a single T cell receptor (beta chain). This sample was taken from a study of blood T cell repertoires in COVID-19. The CDR3 sequence is 15 residues long. Germline CDR1 reads LGHNT; CDR2 reads FRNRAP. V lost 6 bases, J lost 5 bases, and 10 bases stayed unmatched. TCRdb keeps only in-frame clones here, not all; method: immunoSEQ multiplex PCR. The sample lists around 160,000 clones, approximately 80% seen once, with 6% in the top ten. The genes are TRBV12-5 and TRBJ1-2; TRBD1 aligns across 9 bases. The sample was PBMCs or T cells enriched from blood (not recorded which). The sequence came from a man in his forties or fifties who had recovered from COVID-19. CDR3: CASGQGAWTLYGYTF. CDR3 in DNA: TGTGCTAGTGGACAGGGGGCATGGACTTTATATGGCTACACCTTC.